This T cell receptor (beta chain) was obtained from a study of cytomegalovirus exposure and HLA in healthy donors. Study-wide results and limits: TCR sequences were mostly rare, though some public TCRs occurred in many donors.

For this clone: Its antigen is currently unknown.

This CDR3 comprises 13 residues. CDR1 SGHDT and CDR2 YYEEEE come from the germline V gene. V lost 4 bases, J lost 7 bases, and 14 bases lay in between. Sequenced by immunoSEQ multiplex PCR; TCRdb stores in-frame clones only, minus some. The data contain under 400,000 clones, approximately 85% of them singletons. Sequencing was done on a sample of PBMCs. This TCR was recovered from a man younger than 40 in good health and CMV-seronegative. The chain recombines TRBV5-6 with TRBJ1-1; possibly TRBD1 for D (6 bases). This CDR3 reads CASSEPDRYEAFF. CDR3 DNA: TGTGCCAGCAGCGAGCCCGACAGGTATGAAGCTTTCTTT.